What follows is one T cell receptor (beta chain) and its context. Its binding antigen is unknown. Base qualities were left out, and no much larger clone turns up one base away. These data originate in a study of blood T cell repertoires in COVID-19 (dated by TCRdb to about 2020). Describing the broader study: Collaborator samples came from the United States, Italy and Spain and covered acute and convalescent phases of COVID-19. The material from the prospective study consisted of cDNA or gDNA derived from T cells, B-cell-depleted T cells, or PBMCs. The dataset comprised deeply sampled blood TCRbeta repertoires from subjects exposed to, actively infected with, or recovered from COVID-19. The repertoires were made available in a free public database intended to serve as a resource for research on the immune response to SARS-CoV-2. Samples were obtained from the ongoing ImmuneRACE study (first 160 participants) and from approximately 1,200 subjects provided by 6 global collaborators. A de-identified subject ID, COVID-19 status, age in years and sex were almost always included in the sample metadata. Where HLA class I and class II types were available, the types were taken from metadata supplied by the sample provider, not from assay-based typing. The paper's findings and limits, for the study overall: How much clinical and demographic metadata was included differed by source and by participant, and the metadata was provided uncurated.

From a lookup of the germline V gene, CDR1 and CDR2 are WSHSY and SAAADI. The CDR3 starts with the cysteine, ends with the phenylalanine, and has 15 residues. Kept here is only the CDR3 DNA, which spans 45 bases and is read in frame from base 1. V loses 9 bases at its end and J loses 4 bases; junction bases beyond the gene matches: 11. The immunoSEQ Assay, a bias-controlled multiplex PCR, was used to amplify TCRbeta CDR3 regions from genomic DNA. On the study's bioinformatics: The number of nucleated cells in each sample was estimated from the amplification of reference gene primers within the assay. Sequence reads were collapsed and filtered to measure the absolute abundance of every unique TCRbeta CDR3 rearrangement. For each sample, productive Simpson clonality was calculated by taking the square root of Simpson's diversity index across productive rearrangements. TCRdb obtained this table from immuneACCESS and retained in-frame rearrangements with V and J assigned. These tables miss some clones; where compared with another copy, unresolved V genes account for less than half of the shortfall, and the remainder is unexplained. Clonal size and the V and J genes are those of that table, whereas D and trimming came from the DNA. The sample table holds fewer than 200,000 clones, of which over 80% were seen once. The ten largest make up roughly 4.5% of the sample.

In the prospective study, participants were roughly 18 to 95 years old, resided in fewer than 25 geographic areas of the United States, and were enrolled through a virtual design. To assign participants to cohorts, the prospective study relied on clinical history that participants themselves reported in a screening survey and a study questionnaire. ImmuneRACE Cohort 3 recovered participants were defined by two consecutive negative NP/OP PCR tests, healthcare professional clearance, or symptom resolution. In the prospective study, mobile phlebotomists collected whole blood, serum and a nasopharyngeal or oropharyngeal swab from each participant. Prospective study participants could optionally give additional blood draws and questionnaires over an approximately two-month period. Prospective study blood samples were shipped either frozen or at room temperature before DNA extraction.

This sequence uses TRBV10-2 and TRBJ2-1, and TRBD1 matches 8 of the central bases. The sequencing input was PBMCs or T cells enriched from blood (not recorded which). The sequence came from a woman aged 50 to 65 who had recovered from COVID-19. The bases read TGCGCCAGTAGACAGGGGCCTCAGGGTTACAATGAGCAGTTCTTC. It translates to CASRQGPQGYNEQFF.